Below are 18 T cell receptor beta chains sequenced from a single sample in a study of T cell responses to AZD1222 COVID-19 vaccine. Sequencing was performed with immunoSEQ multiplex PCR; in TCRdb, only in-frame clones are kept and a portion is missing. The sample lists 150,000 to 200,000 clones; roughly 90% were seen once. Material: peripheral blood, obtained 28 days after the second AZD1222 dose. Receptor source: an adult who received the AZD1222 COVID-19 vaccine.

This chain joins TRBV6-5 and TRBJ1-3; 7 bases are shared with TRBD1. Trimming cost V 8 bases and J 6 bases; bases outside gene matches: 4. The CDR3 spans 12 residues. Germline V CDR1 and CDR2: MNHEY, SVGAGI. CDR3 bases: TGTGCCAGCTCAACAGGGGCAAACACCATATATTTT. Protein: CASSTGANTIYF.

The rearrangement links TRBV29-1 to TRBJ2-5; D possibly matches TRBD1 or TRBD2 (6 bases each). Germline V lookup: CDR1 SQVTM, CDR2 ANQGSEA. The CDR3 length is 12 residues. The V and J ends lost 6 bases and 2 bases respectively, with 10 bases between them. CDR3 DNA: TGCAGCGTCCGGGGGCAGCAAGAGACCCAGTACTTC. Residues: CSVRGQQETQYF.

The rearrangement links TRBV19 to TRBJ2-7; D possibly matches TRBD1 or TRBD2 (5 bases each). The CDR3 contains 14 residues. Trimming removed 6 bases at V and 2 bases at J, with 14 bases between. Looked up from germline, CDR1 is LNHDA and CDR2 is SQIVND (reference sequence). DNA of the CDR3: TGTGCCAGTAGCCCCGGGGCAGCGGCCTACGAGCAGTACTTC. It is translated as CASSPGAAAYEQYF.

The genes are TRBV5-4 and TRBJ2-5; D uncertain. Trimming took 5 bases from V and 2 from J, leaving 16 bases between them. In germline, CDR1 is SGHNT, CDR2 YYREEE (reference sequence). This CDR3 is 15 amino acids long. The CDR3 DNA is TGTGCCAGCAGACCCTCGTCGGTAGGTCAAGAGACCCAGTACTTC. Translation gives CASRPSSVGQETQYF.

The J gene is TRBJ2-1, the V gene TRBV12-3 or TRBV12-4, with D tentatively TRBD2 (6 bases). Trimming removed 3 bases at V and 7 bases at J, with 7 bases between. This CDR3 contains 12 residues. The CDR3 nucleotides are TGTGCCAGCAGTTTTGGGAGGAATGAGCAGTTCTTC. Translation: CASSFGRNEQFF.

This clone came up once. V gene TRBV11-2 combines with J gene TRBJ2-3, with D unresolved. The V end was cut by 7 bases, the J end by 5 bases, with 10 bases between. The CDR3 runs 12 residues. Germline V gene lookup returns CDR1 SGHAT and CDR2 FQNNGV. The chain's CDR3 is CASNLDRDTQYF. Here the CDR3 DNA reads TGTGCCAGCAACCTGGACCGAGATACGCAGTATTTT.

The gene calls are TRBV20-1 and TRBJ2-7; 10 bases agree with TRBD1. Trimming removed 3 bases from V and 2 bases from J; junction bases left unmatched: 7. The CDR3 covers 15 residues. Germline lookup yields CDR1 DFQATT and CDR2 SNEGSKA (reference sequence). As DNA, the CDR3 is TGCAGTGCTAGTTTGTCCGGGACAGGGGCCTACGAGCAGTACTTC. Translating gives CSASLSGTGAYEQYF.

The CDR3 sequence: CASSPLAGVPGEQYF. DNA of the CDR3: TGTGCCAGCAGCCCACTAGCGGGGGTCCCGGGCGAGCAGTACTTC. The chain is built from TRBV7-3 and TRBJ2-7, with 11 bases that match TRBD2. The CDR3 is 15 amino acids. The V segment lost 5 bases and the J segment 6 bases; nucleotides outside the gene matches: 9. The V gene's germline CDR1 is SGHTA and CDR2 FQGTGA.

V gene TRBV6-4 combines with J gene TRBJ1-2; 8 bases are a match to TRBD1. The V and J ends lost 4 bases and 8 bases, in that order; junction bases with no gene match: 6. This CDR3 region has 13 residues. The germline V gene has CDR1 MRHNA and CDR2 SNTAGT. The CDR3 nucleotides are TGTGCCAGCAGTGTTGACAGGGGAAGCGGCTACACCTTC. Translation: CASSVDRGSGYTF.

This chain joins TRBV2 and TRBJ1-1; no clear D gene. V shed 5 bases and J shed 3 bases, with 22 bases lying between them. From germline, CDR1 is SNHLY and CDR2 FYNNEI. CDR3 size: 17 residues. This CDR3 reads CASSKPTALPGDTEAFF. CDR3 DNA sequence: TGTGCCAGCAGTAAACCAACAGCGCTCCCCGGGGACACTGAAGCTTTCTTT.

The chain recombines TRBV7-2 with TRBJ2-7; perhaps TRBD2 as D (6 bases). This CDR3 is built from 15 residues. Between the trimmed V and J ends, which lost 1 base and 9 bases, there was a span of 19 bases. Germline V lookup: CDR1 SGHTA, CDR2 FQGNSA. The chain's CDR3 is CASSLDGTQTSGQYF. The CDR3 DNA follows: TGTGCCAGCAGCTTAGATGGGACTCAAACGTCGGGGCAGTACTTC. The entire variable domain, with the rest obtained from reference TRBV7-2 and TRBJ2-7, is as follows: GAGVSQSPSNKVTEKGKDVELRCDPISGHTALYWYRQSLGQGLEFLIYFQGNSAPDKSGLPSDRFSAERTGGSVSTLTIQRTQQEDSAVYLCASSLDGTQTSGQYFGPGTRLTVT.

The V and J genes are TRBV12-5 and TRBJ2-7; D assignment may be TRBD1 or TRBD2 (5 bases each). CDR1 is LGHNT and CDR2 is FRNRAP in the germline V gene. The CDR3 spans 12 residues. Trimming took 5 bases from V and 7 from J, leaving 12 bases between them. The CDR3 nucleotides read TGTGCTAGTGGTGGAGTCAGGGAGGAGCAGTACTTC. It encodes CASGGVREEQYF.

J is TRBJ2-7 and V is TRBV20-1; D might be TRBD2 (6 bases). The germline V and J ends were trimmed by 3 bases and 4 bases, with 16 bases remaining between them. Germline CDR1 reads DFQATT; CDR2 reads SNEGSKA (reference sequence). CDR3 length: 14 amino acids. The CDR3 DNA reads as TGCAGTGCTAGTTCGTGGAGGGGACGATACGAGCAGTACTTC. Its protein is CSASSWRGRYEQYF.

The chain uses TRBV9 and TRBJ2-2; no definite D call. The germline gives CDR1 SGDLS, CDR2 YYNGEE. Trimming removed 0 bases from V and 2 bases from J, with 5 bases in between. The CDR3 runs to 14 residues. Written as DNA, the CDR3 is TGTGCCAGCAGCGTAGGGGGTAACACCGGGGAGCTGTTTTTT. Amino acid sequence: CASSVGGNTGELFF.

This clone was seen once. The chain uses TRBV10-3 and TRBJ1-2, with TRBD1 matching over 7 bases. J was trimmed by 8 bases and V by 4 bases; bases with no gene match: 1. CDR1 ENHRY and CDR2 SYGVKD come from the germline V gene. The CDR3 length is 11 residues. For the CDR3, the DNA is TGTGCCATCAGTGGGACAGGAGGCTACACCTTC. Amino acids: CAISGTGGYTF.

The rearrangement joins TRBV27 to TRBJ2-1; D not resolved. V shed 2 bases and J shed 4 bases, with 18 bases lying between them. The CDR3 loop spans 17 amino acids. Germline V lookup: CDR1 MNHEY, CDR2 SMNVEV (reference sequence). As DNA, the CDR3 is TGTGCCAGCAGTTTACGGTCGGTGGTATCGTTATACAATGAGCAGTTCTTC. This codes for CASSLRSVVSLYNEQFF.

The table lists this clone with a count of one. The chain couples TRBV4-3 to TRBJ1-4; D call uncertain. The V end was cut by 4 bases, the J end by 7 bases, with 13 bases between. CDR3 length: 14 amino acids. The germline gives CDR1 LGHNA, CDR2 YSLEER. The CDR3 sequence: CASSPRVSGEKLFF. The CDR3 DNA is TGCGCCAGCAGCCCTAGGGTTTCGGGTGAAAAACTGTTTTTT.

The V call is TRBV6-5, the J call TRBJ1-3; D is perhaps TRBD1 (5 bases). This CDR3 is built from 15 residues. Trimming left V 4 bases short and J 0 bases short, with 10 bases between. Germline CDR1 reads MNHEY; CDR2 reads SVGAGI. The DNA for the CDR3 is TGTGCCAGCAGTTCCAGGGCCTTCTCTGGAAACACCATATATTTT. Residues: CASSSRAFSGNTIYF.